The clone carrying this T cell receptor beta chain occurred once. Its target is unknown. The record originates from a study of T cells after posttransplantation cyclophosphamide. General study points: Later blood repertoires were often dominated by clones from the donor CD8+ memory compartment. TRB overlap between skin or GI tissue T cells and blood was limited.

Germline lookup yields CDR1 SGHNT and CDR2 YYREEE (reference sequence). V lost 1 base, J lost 4 bases, and 4 bases stayed unmatched. The CDR3 has 14 amino acids. Profiled with immunoSEQ multiplex PCR; TCRdb holds only in-frame clones, not every one. The repertoire holds under 20,000 clones, 65% to 75% seen once, with roughly a quarter in the top ten. A marrow graft followed busulfan-fludarabine conditioning, with cyclophosphamide on days +3 and +4. V is TRBV5-4 and J is TRBJ1-2; the match to TRBD1 covers 7 bases. The material sequenced was PBMCs, taken after an allogeneic stem cell transplant with post-transplant cyclophosphamide. This clonotype was obtained from a male patient aged 25 to 39 who received an allogeneic stem cell transplant from a related donor, was CMV-positive, and had acute GVHD only. A subset of T cells may come from the graft donor. The CDR3 sequence is CASSLSDRVYGYTF. The CDR3 nucleotides are TGTGCCAGCAGCTTGTCCGACAGGGTCTATGGCTACACCTTC.